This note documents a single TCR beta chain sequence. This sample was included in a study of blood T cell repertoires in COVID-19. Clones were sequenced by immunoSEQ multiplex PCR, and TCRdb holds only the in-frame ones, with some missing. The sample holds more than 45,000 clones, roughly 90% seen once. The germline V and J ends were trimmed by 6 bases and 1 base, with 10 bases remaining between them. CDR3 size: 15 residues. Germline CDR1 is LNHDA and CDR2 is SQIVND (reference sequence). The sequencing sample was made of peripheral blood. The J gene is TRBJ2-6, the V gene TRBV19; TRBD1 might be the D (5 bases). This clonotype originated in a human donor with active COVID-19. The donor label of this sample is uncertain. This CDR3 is CASSTQGSGANVLTF. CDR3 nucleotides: TGTGCCAGTAGCACGCAGGGTTCTGGGGCCAACGTCCTGACTTTC.